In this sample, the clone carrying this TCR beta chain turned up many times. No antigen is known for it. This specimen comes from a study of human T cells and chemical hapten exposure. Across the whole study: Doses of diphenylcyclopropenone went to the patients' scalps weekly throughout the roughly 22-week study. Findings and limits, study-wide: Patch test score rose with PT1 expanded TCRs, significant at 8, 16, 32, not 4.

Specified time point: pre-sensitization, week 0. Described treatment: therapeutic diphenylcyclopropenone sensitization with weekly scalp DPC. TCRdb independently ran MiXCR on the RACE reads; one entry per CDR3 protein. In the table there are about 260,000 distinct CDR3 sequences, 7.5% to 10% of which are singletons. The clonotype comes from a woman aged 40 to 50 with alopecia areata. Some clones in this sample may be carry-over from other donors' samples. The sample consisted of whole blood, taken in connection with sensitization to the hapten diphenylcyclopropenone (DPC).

The DNA for the CDR3 is TGCAGCGTCCTCGCCCGGACTAGCGGGACCGCCTACAATGAGCAGTTCTTC. This translates into CSVLARTSGTAYNEQFF. The chain employs TRBV29-1 and TRBJ2-1; TRBD2 matches 12 bases. J was trimmed by 2 bases and V by 6 bases; bases with no gene match: 11. CDR3 length: 17 amino acids. Germline lookup yields CDR1 SQVTM and CDR2 ANQGSEA.